This T cell receptor (beta chain) came from a study of cytomegalovirus exposure and HLA in healthy donors. Study at large: The study's early data release held about 85 million unique TCRs from HLA-typed donors.

As to this clone: The antigen is unknown.

General study findings and limits: For most TCR beta V segments, an earlier analysis put the productive rate at about 87% or about 30% of the time. Common viral pathogens were later found to be apparently linked to several of the most significant clusters.

Primers for the PCR totalled 60 Vbeta and 13 Jbeta. The method was immunoSEQ multiplex PCR; TCRdb's version includes in-frame clones alone and lacks a portion of them. This sample's clone table lists 150,000 to 250,000 clones. Healthy donors of bone marrow made up the group. The sample consisted of PBMCs. The clonotype originates from a boy younger than 18 in good health and CMV-seronegative.

CDR3 nucleotide sequence: TGTGCCAGCAGCTTAGCGAGGGGGAATGAGCAGTTCTTC. This gives the protein CASSLARGNEQFF. The J gene is TRBJ2-1, the V gene TRBV7-3, with D maybe TRBD1 (6 bases). The CDR3 totals 13 residues. The germline CDR1 and CDR2 sequences are SGHTA and FQGTGA. The V gene lost 2 bases and the J gene lost 7 bases, with 9 bases spanning the gap. The complete variable domain, with remaining parts taken from reference TRBV7-3 and TRBJ2-1, reads GAGVSQTPSNKVTEKGKYVELRCDPISGHTALYWYRQSLGQGPEFLIYFQGTGAADDSGLPNDRFFAVRPEGSVSTLKIQRTERGDSAVYLCASSLARGNEQFFGPGTRLTVL.